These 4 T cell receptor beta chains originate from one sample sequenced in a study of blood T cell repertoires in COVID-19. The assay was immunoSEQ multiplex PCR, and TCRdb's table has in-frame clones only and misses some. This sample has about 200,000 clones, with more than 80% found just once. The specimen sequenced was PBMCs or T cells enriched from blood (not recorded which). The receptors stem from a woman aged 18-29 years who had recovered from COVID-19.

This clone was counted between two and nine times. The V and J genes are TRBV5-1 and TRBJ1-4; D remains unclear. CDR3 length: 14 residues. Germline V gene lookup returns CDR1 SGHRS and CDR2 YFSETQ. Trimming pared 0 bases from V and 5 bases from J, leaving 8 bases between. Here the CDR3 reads CASSLGQINEKLFF. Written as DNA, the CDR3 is TGCGCCAGCAGCTTGGGCCAGATAAATGAAAAACTGTTTTTT.

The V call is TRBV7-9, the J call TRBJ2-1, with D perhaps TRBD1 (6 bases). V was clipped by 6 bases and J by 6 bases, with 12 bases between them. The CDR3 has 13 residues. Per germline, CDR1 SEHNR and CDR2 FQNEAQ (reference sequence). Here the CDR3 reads CASRTGSSNEQFF. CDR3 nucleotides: TGTGCCAGCAGAACAGGGTCGTCCAATGAGCAGTTCTTC.

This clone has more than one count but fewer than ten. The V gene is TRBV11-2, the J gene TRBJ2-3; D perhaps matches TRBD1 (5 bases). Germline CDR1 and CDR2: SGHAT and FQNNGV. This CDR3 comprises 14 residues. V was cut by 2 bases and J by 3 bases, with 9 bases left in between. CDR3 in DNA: TGTGCCAGCAGCTTATGGGGCAGAACAGATACGCAGTATTTT. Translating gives CASSLWGRTDTQYF.

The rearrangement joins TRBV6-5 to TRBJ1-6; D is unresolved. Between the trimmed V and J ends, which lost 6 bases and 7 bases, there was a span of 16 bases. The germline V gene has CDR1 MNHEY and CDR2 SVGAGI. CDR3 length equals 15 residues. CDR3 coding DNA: TGTGCCAGCAGCAGTGGCGGGCTTGGAAATTCACCCCTCCACTTT. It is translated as CASSSGGLGNSPLHF.